This passage covers 4 T cell receptor beta chains from one sample sequenced in a study of identifying expanded T cells in peripheral blood. Clones were sequenced by immunoSEQ multiplex PCR, and TCRdb holds only the in-frame ones, with some missing. The data contain under 95,000 clones, approximately 89% of them singletons. Sequencing was performed on blood. All receptors derive from a person between 18 and 75 years old in good health.

The J gene is TRBJ2-5, the V gene TRBV9; the D is unclear. Trimming left V 0 bases short and J 7 bases short, with 16 bases between. Germline assignment: CDR1 SGDLS and CDR2 YYNGEE. This CDR3 spans 15 amino acids. The CDR3 sequence: CASSVDRSAAGTQYF. The DNA for the CDR3 is TGTGCCAGCAGCGTAGACCGCAGCGCGGCAGGGACCCAGTACTTC. Full variable domain (remainder filled in from reference TRBV9 and TRBJ2-5): DSGVTQTPKHLITATGQRVTLRCSPRSGDLSVYWYQQSLDQGLQFLIQYYNGEERAKGNILERFSAQQFPDLHSELNLSSLELGDSALYFCASSVDRSAAGTQYFGPGTRLLVL.

The V call is TRBV18, the J call TRBJ1-1; D is undetermined. The CDR3 contains 18 residues. Germline V lookup: CDR1 KGHSH, CDR2 LQKENI. V was pared by 3 bases and J by 6 bases, with 26 bases between. CDR3 region: CASSPPVRVGGQEAEAFF. CDR3 nucleotides: TGTGCCAGCTCACCTCCGGTCCGCGTCGGTGGCCAGGAGGCTGAAGCTTTCTTT.

This chain uses TRBV6-6 with TRBJ1-1, with 8 positions matching TRBD1. The CDR3 runs 11 residues. Trimming took 2 bases from V and 10 from J; bases not matched to a gene: 0. Germline CDR1 MNHNY, CDR2 SVGAGI (reference sequence). The CDR3, as DNA: TGTGCCAGCAGTTACGGACAGGGAGCTTTCTTT. It yields the protein CASSYGQGAFF.

The J gene is TRBJ2-2, the V gene TRBV5-6; possible D gene TRBD2, 6 bases. The CDR3 totals 18 residues. CDR1 is SGHDT and CDR2 is YYEEEE in the germline V gene. Trimming took 0 bases from V and 1 from J, leaving 16 bases between them. Here the CDR3 DNA reads TGTGCCAGCAGCTTGGAGGCTAGGAGGGGATGGAACACCGGGGAGCTGTTTTTT. Its protein is CASSLEARRGWNTGELFF.